Listed here are 30 T cell receptor beta chains from one sample, sequenced in a study of blood T cell repertoires in COVID-19. Sequencing was performed with immunoSEQ multiplex PCR; in TCRdb, only in-frame clones are kept and a portion is missing. The data hold over 200,000 clones, with 86% observed a single time. The specimen sequenced was PBMCs or T cells enriched from blood (not recorded which). Every receptor here comes from a young man who had recovered from COVID-19.

The chain is built from TRBV6-4 and TRBJ1-5; D unclear. Germline values: CDR1 MRHNA, CDR2 SNTAGT. The CDR3 is 14 residues long. V lost 4 bases and J 1 base, leaving 8 bases between the germline ends. This chain's CDR3 is CASSGDYSNQPQHF. CDR3 DNA sequence: TGTGCCAGCAGTGGCGATTACAGCAATCAGCCCCAGCATTTT.

The V and J genes are TRBV27 and TRBJ1-5; 8 bases line up with TRBD1. The CDR3 runs to 14 residues. CDR1 and CDR2 from the germline V gene are MNHEY and SMNVEV (reference sequence). With V trimmed by 3 bases and J by 5 bases, 3 bases remained unmatched. CDR3 sequence reads: CASSFWGQDQPQHF. The CDR3 nucleotides are TGTGCCAGCAGTTTCTGGGGACAGGATCAGCCCCAGCATTTT.

The rearrangement links TRBV3-1 (or the pseudogene TRBV3-2) to TRBJ1-2; possible D gene TRBD1, 6 bases. The CDR3 covers 14 residues. Trimming took 1 base from V and 4 from J, leaving 10 bases between them. From germline, CDR1 is LGHDT and CDR2 YNNKEL (reference sequence). CDR3 in DNA: TGTGCCAGCAGCCAAGGGGGGCACCGCTATGGCTACACCTTC. It yields the protein CASSQGGHRYGYTF.

This clone has more than one count but fewer than ten. This rearrangement joins TRBV5-5 to TRBJ1-1; 11 nucleotides match TRBD1. V lost 4 bases, J lost 1 base, and 6 bases stayed unmatched. Germline-derived CDR1 and CDR2 are SGHKS and YYEKEE (reference sequence). CDR3 length equals 16 residues. The CDR3 loop reads CASSPGTGGGNTEAFF. CDR3 nucleotide sequence: TGTGCCAGCAGCCCCGGGACAGGGGGAGGGAACACTGAAGCTTTCTTT.

The chain combines TRBV28 with TRBJ1-2; D is perhaps TRBD1 (6 bases). This CDR3 has 12 residues. Trimming pared 5 bases from V and 5 bases from J, leaving 9 bases between. Germline values: CDR1 MDHEN, CDR2 SYDVKM. CDR3 DNA: TGTGCCAGCAGTCTCGGACAGTATGGCTACACCTTC. Translating gives CASSLGQYGYTF.

CDR3: CASSFGRTVNQPQHF. DNA for the CDR3: TGTGCCAGCAGTTTCGGCCGGACAGTCAATCAGCCCCAGCATTTT. This sequence joins TRBV27 and TRBJ1-5, with D tentatively TRBD1 (6 bases). V lost 3 bases to trimming and J lost 3 bases, with 12 bases between them. The CDR3 spans 15 residues. Germline lookup yields CDR1 MNHEY and CDR2 SMNVEV (reference sequence).

The genes are TRBV2 and TRBJ1-1; 11 bases agree with TRBD1. CDR1 is SNHLY, CDR2 FYNNEI, per germline. CDR3 length equals 13 residues. The junction had 2 bases not matched to a gene; V was cut back by 10 bases and J by 1 base. DNA for the CDR3: TGTGCCACGGGACAGGGGGGGAACACTGAAGCTTTCTTT. Translating gives CATGQGGNTEAFF.

Only one count was recorded for this clone. The chain couples TRBV25-1 to TRBJ1-5; D is unclear. Germline V gene sequence: CDR1 MGHDK, CDR2 SYGVNS. The CDR3 length is 14 residues. V was cut by 1 base and J by 2 bases, with 6 bases left in between. The CDR3 here is CASSEFGGNQPQHF. CDR3 nucleotides: TGTGCCAGCAGTGAATTTGGAGGCAATCAGCCCCAGCATTTT.

This chain joins TRBV10-1 and TRBJ2-1; 12 nucleotides agree with TRBD2. J gave up 7 bases and V 0 bases, and 4 bases lay outside the gene matches. The CDR3 covers 16 residues. Germline V CDR1 and CDR2: WNHNN, SYGVQD (reference sequence). DNA of the CDR3: TGCGCCAGCAGTGAGTCTGGACTAGCGGGGATGAATGAGCAGTTCTTC. Its protein product is CASSESGLAGMNEQFF.

This clone turned up a few times. The gene calls are TRBV5-1 and TRBJ1-4; D perhaps matches TRBD1 (5 bases). The CDR3 has 14 amino acids. CDR1 is SGHRS and CDR2 is YFSETQ in the germline V gene. V shed 4 bases and J shed 3 bases, with 10 bases lying between them. CDR3 in DNA: TGCGCCAGCAGCAGCAGGGTGGCTAATGAAAAACTGTTTTTT. It specifies CASSSRVANEKLFF.

This sequence joins TRBV27 and TRBJ2-7; 7 nucleotides agree with TRBD2. The CDR3 is 16 residues long. Unmatched junction bases numbered 5, after V lost 0 bases and J lost 0 bases. Germline values: CDR1 MNHEY, CDR2 SMNVEV (reference sequence). In nucleotides, the CDR3 is TGTGCCAGCAGTTTATCTTGGGTAGCGGGCTCCTACGAGCAGTACTTC. Translated, it gives CASSLSWVAGSYEQYF.

The chain recombines TRBV7-9 with TRBJ2-2, with D perhaps TRBD1 (6 bases). Trimming removed 3 bases at V and 3 bases at J, with 11 bases between. This CDR3 has 15 amino acids. Germline assignment: CDR1 SEHNR and CDR2 FQNEAQ (reference sequence). The CDR3 loop reads CASSFNREYTGELFF. CDR3 sequence (DNA): TGTGCCAGCAGCTTCAACAGGGAATACACCGGGGAGCTGTTTTTT.

This clone was observed a handful of times. The V call is TRBV6-1, the J call TRBJ1-1; TRBD1 aligns across 12 bases. J gave up 1 base and V 3 bases, and 6 bases lay outside the gene matches. CDR1 and CDR2 (germline): MNHNS, SASEGT. The CDR3 covers 17 residues. The CDR3 is CASSEGTGGFGNTEAFF. The CDR3 DNA is TGTGCCAGCAGTGAGGGGACAGGGGGCTTTGGGAACACTGAAGCTTTCTTT.

V usage is TRBV5-1 and J usage is TRBJ2-2; possibly TRBD1 for D (5 bases). The CDR3 covers 14 residues. Trimming cost V 0 bases and J 7 bases, with 10 bases left between them. Germline V gene data show CDR1 as SGHRS and CDR2 as YFSETQ. CDR3 residues: CASSLAGSDGELFF. CDR3 sequence (DNA): TGCGCCAGCAGCTTGGCAGGGTCTGACGGGGAGCTGTTTTTT.

The rearrangement joins TRBV3-1 (or the pseudogene TRBV3-2) to TRBJ2-7; 12 positions agree with TRBD2. Trimming cost V 3 bases and J 5 bases; bases outside gene matches: 8. CDR1 and CDR2 (germline): LGHDT, YNNKEL (reference sequence). This CDR3 has 16 amino acids. CDR3 DNA: TGTGCCAGCAGCCATCCACGGCTAGCGGGAGGGAACGAGCAGTACTTC. It yields the protein CASSHPRLAGGNEQYF.

DNA of the CDR3: TGTGCCAGCAGCCGGGGACAGGGGAACACTGAAGCTTTCTTT. This encodes CASSRGQGNTEAFF. This rearrangement joins TRBV7-2 to TRBJ1-1; 9 nucleotides line up with TRBD1. The CDR3 length is 14 residues. Per germline, CDR1 SGHTA and CDR2 FQGNSA. Germline trimming cut 5 bases from V and 1 base from J; bases unmatched to any gene: 2.

This rearrangement joins TRBV27 to TRBJ2-5; tentatively, D is TRBD1 (6 bases). CDR1 is MNHEY, CDR2 SMNVEV, per germline (reference sequence). Trimming took off 2 bases at V and 0 bases at J, with 7 bases between the two ends. The CDR3 consists of 14 residues. The CDR3 region has the DNA TGTGCCAGCAGTTTAAGGACAGACCAAGAGACCCAGTACTTC. Amino acids: CASSLRTDQETQYF.

In nucleotides, the CDR3 is TGTGCCAGCTCAGCCCCGACAGGGTGGCCCCAGCATTTT. Protein: CASSAPTGWPQHF. The chain uses TRBV18 and TRBJ1-5; 7 bases are shared with TRBD1. V trimming: 5 bases; J trimming: 9 bases; junction bases outside the gene matches: 7. This CDR3 has 13 residues. CDR1 and CDR2 (germline): KGHSH, LQKENI.

The chain has TRBV5-5 and TRBJ2-1; TRBD2 aligns across 14 bases. The CDR3 loop spans 18 amino acids. Germline loops: CDR1 SGHKS, CDR2 YYEKEE (reference sequence). V dropped 3 bases and J dropped 0; count of bases not matched to a gene: 5. CDR3: CASSSRLAGGSSYNEQFF. The CDR3 coding sequence is TGTGCCAGCAGCTCTCGACTAGCGGGGGGGAGCTCCTACAATGAGCAGTTCTTC.

This clone has a single count. The chain carries TRBV15 and TRBJ2-6; 14 bases are a match to TRBD2. Losses at the gene ends were 4 bases for V and 3 bases for J; bases not matched to a gene: 17. The germline gives CDR1 LNHNV, CDR2 YYDKDF (reference sequence). CDR3 length: 22 residues. CDR3 protein: CATSTTTLGLAGVLRGANVLTF. In nucleotides, the CDR3 is TGTGCCACCAGCACCACGACCTTGGGACTAGCGGGAGTACTACGTGGGGCCAACGTCCTGACTTTC. The entire variable domain, with the rest obtained from reference TRBV15 and TRBJ2-6, is as follows: DAMVIQNPRYQVTQFGKPVTLSCSQTLNHNVMYWYQQKSSQAPKLLFHYYDKDFNNEADTPDNFQSRRPNTSFCFLDIRSPGLGDTAMYLCATSTTTLGLAGVLRGANVLTFGAGSRLTVL.

The rearrangement joins TRBV19 to TRBJ1-1; 8 bases line up with TRBD1. The ends lost 3 bases at V and 4 bases at J; junction bases unmatched: 4. The V gene's germline CDR1 is LNHDA and CDR2 SQIVND (reference sequence). The CDR3 covers 14 residues. Here the CDR3 reads CASSITQGGTEAFF. In DNA form, the CDR3 reads TGTGCCAGTAGTATCACACAGGGGGGCACTGAAGCTTTCTTT.

The V call is TRBV6-5, the J call TRBJ2-1; D not certain. Per the germline V gene, CDR1 is MNHEY and CDR2 is SVGAGI. CDR3 length: 16 residues. V was clipped by 1 base and J by 3 bases, with 13 bases between them. The CDR3, as DNA: TGTGCCAGCAGTTACTACCCATTGACAAGCTACAATGAGCAGTTCTTC. This gives the protein CASSYYPLTSYNEQFF.

The rearrangement joins TRBV12-3 or TRBV12-4 to TRBJ2-3; D gene ambiguous. V gave up 6 bases and J gave up 6 bases, with 7 bases separating them. The CDR3 has 11 residues. The chain's CDR3 is CASSLSDTQYF. The CDR3, as DNA: TGTGCCAGCAGCCTGTCGGATACGCAGTATTTT.

The chain joins TRBV10-2 to TRBJ2-5; 11 bases match TRBD2. Germline V CDR1 and CDR2: WSHSY, SAAADI. J gave up 0 bases and V 2 bases, and 8 bases lay outside the gene matches. The CDR3 has 18 amino acids. DNA for the CDR3: TGCGCCAGCAGTGAGCCCCCCCCTAGCGGGGGGCACCAAGAGACCCAGTACTTC. This codes for CASSEPPPSGGHQETQYF.

The chain employs TRBV4-1 and TRBJ2-6; the D gene is possibly TRBD1 (6 bases). The CDR3 is 18 residues long. Germline CDR1 and CDR2: MGHRA and YSYEKL. Deletions cut 3 bases from V and 1 base from J, with 16 bases between. The CDR3 reads CASSQGHTGESGANVLTF. CDR3 DNA: TGCGCCAGCAGCCAGGGACACACCGGGGAATCTGGGGCCAACGTCCTGACTTTC.

Only one count was recorded for this clone. This chain joins TRBV5-4 and TRBJ1-2, with 7 bases lining up with TRBD1. In germline, CDR1 is SGHNT, CDR2 YYREEE (reference sequence). The CDR3 contains 13 residues. V lost 5 bases and J lost 4; bases outside the gene matches: 5. The CDR3 protein is CASRRQGIYGYTF. CDR3 coding DNA: TGTGCCAGCAGACGACAGGGAATCTATGGCTACACCTTC.

V is TRBV5-4 and J is TRBJ2-5, with D possibly matching TRBD1 (7 bases). The CDR3 is 15 amino acids. The germline gives CDR1 SGHNT, CDR2 YYREEE (reference sequence). V was shortened by 1 base and J by 4 bases, with 14 bases between the two germline ends. CDR3 residues: CASSLWQGGIETQYF. CDR3 DNA: TGTGCCAGCAGCTTGTGGCAGGGGGGAATAGAGACCCAGTACTTC. The full variable domain, with the rest looked up from reference TRBV5-4 and TRBJ2-5, is ETGVTQSPTHLIKTRGQQVTLRCSSQSGHNTVSWYQQALGQGPQFIFQYYREEENGRGNFPPRFSGLQFPNYSSELNVNALELDDSALYLCASSLWQGGIETQYFGPGTRLLVL.

The rearrangement links TRBV27 to TRBJ2-1, with D maybe TRBD2 (5 bases). V lost 10 bases to trimming and J lost 8 bases, with 24 bases between them. This CDR3 region has 15 residues. The germline V gene encodes CDR1 MNHEY and CDR2 SMNVEV (reference sequence). The CDR3 loop reads CATKRALDSLHEQFF. Here the CDR3 DNA reads TGTGCCACCAAGAGGGCCCTAGACTCGTTGCATGAGCAGTTCTTC.

The chain combines TRBV12-3 or TRBV12-4 with TRBJ1-1; 7 positions agree with TRBD1. Unmatched junction bases numbered 3, after V lost 6 bases and J lost 2 bases. This CDR3 is 13 amino acids long. CDR3 protein: CASRDRINTEAFF. For the CDR3, the DNA is TGTGCCAGCAGGGACAGGATCAACACTGAAGCTTTCTTT.

The CDR3 DNA reads TGTGCCACCAGTGGGACAGGGGATGGTGGCTACACCTTC. This sequence encodes CATSGTGDGGYTF. The J gene is TRBJ1-2, the V gene TRBV24-1, with 9 bases aligning to TRBD1. The CDR3 has 13 residues. V shed 5 bases, J shed 7 bases, and the junction held 4 bases outside the gene matches. Germline V gene sequence: CDR1 KGHDR, CDR2 SFDVKD.